Reported below is one T cell receptor beta chain. Its specificity is not known. The data originate from a study of cytomegalovirus exposure and HLA in healthy donors. Study in general: Early released data comprised some 85 million unique TCRs from HLA-typed donors.

V lost 5 bases, J lost 6 bases, and 5 bases stayed unmatched. Germline lookup yields CDR1 SNHLY and CDR2 FYNNEI. The CDR3 has 13 amino acids. Study-level findings and limits: Both high specificity and high sensitivity reportedly marked the classifier's diagnosis of cytomegalovirus status.

PCR employed 60 Vbeta and 13 Jbeta primers. Sequencing used immunoSEQ multiplex PCR; TCRdb keeps in-frame clones, though not all of them. The data hold 140,000 or so clones, with roughly 80% observed a single time. The V and J genes are TRBV2 and TRBJ1-1; 8 bases agree with TRBD1. The source of this sequence is a woman aged 40 to 50 in good health and CMV-seropositive. The sequencing sample was made of PBMCs. The chain's CDR3 is CASSSDRVSEAFF. CDR3 bases: TGTGCCAGCAGTTCGGACAGGGTCTCTGAAGCTTTCTTT.